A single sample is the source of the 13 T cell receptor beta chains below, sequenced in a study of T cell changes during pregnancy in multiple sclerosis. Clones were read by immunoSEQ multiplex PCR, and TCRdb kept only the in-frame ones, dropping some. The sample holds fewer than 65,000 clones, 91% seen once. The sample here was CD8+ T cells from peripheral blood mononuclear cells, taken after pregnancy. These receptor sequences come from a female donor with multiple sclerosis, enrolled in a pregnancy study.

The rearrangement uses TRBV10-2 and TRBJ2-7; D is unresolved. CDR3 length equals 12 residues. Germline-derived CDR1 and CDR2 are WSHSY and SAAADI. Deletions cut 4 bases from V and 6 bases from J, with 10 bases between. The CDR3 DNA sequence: TGCGCCAGCAGTGGAGATAGTGTCGAGCAGTACTTC. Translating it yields CASSGDSVEQYF.

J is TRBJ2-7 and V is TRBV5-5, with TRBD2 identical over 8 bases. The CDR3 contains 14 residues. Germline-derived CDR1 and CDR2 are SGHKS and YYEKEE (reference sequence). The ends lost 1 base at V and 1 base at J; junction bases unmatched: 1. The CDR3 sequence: CASSLSGGSYEQYF. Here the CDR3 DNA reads TGTGCCAGCAGCTTGAGCGGGGGATCCTACGAGCAGTACTTC.

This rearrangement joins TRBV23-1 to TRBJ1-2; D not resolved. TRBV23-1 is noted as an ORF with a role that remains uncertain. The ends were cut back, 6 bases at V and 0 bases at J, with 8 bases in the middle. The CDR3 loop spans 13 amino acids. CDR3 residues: CASRPTTNYGYTF. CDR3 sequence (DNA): TGCGCCAGCAGACCGACAACTAACTATGGCTACACCTTC.

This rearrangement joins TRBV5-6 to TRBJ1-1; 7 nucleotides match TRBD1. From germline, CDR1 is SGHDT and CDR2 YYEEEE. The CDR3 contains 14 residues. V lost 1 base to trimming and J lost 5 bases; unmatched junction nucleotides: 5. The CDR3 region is CASSLTGEGTEAFF. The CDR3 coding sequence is TGTGCCAGCAGCTTGACAGGGGAAGGTACTGAAGCTTTCTTT. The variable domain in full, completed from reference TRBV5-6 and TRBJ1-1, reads DAGVTQSPTHLIKTRGQQVTLRCSPKSGHDTVSWYQQALGQGPQFIFQYYEEEERQRGNFPDRFSGHQFPNYSSELNVNALLLGDSALYLCASSLTGEGTEAFFGQGTRLTVV.

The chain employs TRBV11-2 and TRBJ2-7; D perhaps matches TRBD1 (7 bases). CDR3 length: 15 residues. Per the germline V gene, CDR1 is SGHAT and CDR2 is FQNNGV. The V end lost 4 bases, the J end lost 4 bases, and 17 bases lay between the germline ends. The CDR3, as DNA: TGTGCCAGCAGCTCCTCCCCGGCAGGGGGGTACGAGCAGTACTTC. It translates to CASSSSPAGGYEQYF.

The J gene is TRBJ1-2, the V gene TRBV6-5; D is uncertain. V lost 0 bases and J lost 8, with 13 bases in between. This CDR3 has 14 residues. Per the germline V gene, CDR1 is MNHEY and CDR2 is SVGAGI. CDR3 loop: CASSYSGTLEGYTF. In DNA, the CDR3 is TGTGCCAGCAGTTACTCGGGCACACTCGAGGGCTACACCTTC.

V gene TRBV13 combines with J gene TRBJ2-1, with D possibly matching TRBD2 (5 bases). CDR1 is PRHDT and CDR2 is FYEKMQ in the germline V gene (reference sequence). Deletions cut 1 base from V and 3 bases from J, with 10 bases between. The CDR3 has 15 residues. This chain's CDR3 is CASSLDPAGYNEQFF. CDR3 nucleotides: TGTGCCAGCAGCTTAGACCCCGCGGGCTACAATGAGCAGTTCTTC.

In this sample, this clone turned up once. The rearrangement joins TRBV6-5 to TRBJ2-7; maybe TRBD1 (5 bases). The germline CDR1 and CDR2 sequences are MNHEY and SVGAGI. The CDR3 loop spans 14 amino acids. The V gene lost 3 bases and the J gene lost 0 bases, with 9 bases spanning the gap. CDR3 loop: CASSYDSNSYEQYF. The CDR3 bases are TGTGCCAGCAGTTATGACAGCAACTCCTACGAGCAGTACTTC.

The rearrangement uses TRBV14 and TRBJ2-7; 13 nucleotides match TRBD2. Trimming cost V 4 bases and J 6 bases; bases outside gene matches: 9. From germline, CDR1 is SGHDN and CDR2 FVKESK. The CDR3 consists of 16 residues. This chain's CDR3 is CASSLPLAGGPVEQYF. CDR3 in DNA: TGTGCCAGCAGCCTCCCACTAGCGGGGGGGCCTGTCGAGCAGTACTTC.

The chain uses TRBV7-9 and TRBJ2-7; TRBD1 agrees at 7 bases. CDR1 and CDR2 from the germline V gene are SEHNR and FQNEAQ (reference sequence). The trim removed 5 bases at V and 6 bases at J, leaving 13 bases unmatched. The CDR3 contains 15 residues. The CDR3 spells CASSRDRTGWGEQYF. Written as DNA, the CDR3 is TGTGCCAGCAGCCGCGACCGGACAGGATGGGGCGAGCAGTACTTC.

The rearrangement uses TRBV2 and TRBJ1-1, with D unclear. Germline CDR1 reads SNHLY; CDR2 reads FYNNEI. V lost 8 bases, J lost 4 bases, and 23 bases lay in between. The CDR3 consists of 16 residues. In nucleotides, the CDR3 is TGTGCCAGCTGCTCCCCTTCCACGCTTTTCGGCACTGAAGCTTTCTTT. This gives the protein CASCSPSTLFGTEAFF.

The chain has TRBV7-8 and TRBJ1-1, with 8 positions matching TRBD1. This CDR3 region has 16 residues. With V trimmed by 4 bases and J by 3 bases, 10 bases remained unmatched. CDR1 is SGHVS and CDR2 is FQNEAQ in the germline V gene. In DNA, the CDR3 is TGTGCCAGCAGCTCCACCTTCATACAGGGGGACACTGAAGCTTTCTTT. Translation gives CASSSTFIQGDTEAFF.

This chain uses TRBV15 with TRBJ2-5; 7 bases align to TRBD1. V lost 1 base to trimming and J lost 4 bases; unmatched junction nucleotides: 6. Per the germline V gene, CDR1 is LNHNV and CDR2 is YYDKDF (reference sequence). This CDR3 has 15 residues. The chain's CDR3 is CATSRVRTGVETQYF. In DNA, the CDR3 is TGTGCCACCAGCAGAGTTAGGACAGGCGTAGAGACCCAGTACTTC.